Listed below are T cell receptor beta chains from one sample, sequenced in a study of T cells in Graves' hyperthyroidism and ophthalmopathy. TCRdb independently ran MiXCR on the multiplex PCR reads; one entry per CDR3 protein. This table holds around 250,000 distinct CDR3 sequences, more than 12% found once. Input material: blood. All receptors come from a woman in her thirties or forties with Graves' hyperthyroidism that later progressed to Graves' ophthalmopathy. Each CDR3 is given with its conserved first and last residue. The D gene is left open where the match is weak. Rows give clone size only sometimes, using once, few, many, or a class for an expanded clone.

V gene,clone size,D gene,J gene,CDR3 DNA,CDR3 protein
TRBV6-1,many,TRBD2,TRBJ2-3,TGTGCCAGCAGTGAACGTCCTAGCGGGAATAGAAGTACGGGTAGCACAGATACGCAGTATTTT,CASSERPSGNRSTGSTDTQYF
TRBV7-8,few,TRBD2,TRBJ2-7,TGTGCCAGCAGCTATCGGACTAGCGGGAGGCTGATCCACTACGAGCAGTACTTC,CASSYRTSGRLIHYEQYF
TRBV11-2,many,-,TRBJ2-7,TGTGCCAGCAGCTTAGTCGGACTTTTATACGAGCAGTACTTC,CASSLVGLLYEQYF
TRBV19,few,-,TRBJ2-1,TGTGCCAGTACAAGGACAACTTACAATGAGCAGTTCTTC,CASTRTTYNEQFF
TRBV10-2,few,-,TRBJ2-3,TGCGCCAGCAGTGACTTTCAGAGGGATACGCAGTATTTT,CASSDFQRDTQYF
TRBV7-9,few,TRBD2,TRBJ2-1,TGTGCCAGCAGCTCCTCGCGACTAGCGGGAGCCCGATCTAACAATGAGCAGTTCTTC,CASSSSRLAGARSNNEQFF
TRBV19,many,-,TRBJ1-1,TGTGCCAGTAGTTCCTGGACGAACACTGAAGCTTTCTTT,CASSSWTNTEAFF
TRBV9,many,-,TRBJ2-2,TGTGCCAGCAGCGTAGCTCTTGGTGGTCACGGGGAGCTGTTTTTT,CASSVALGGHGELFF
TRBV6-1,few,-,TRBJ1-5,TGTGCCAGCAGTGATGGTGGTAGCAATCAGCCCCAGCATTTT,CASSDGGSNQPQHF
TRBV27,many,-,TRBJ2-1,TGTGCCAGCAGCGTCAGGGGTTCCTACAATGAGCAGTTCTTC,CASSVRGSYNEQFF
TRBV9,many,-,TRBJ2-1,TGTGCCAGCAGCGTATCCCCCTCCTACAATGAGCAGTTCTTC,CASSVSPSYNEQFF
TRBV7-8,many,-,TRBJ1-3,TGTGCCAGCAGCACCTCCTCAATAGGGGGCTCTGGAAACACCATATATTTT,CASSTSSIGGSGNTIYF
TRBV29-1,many,TRBD1,TRBJ1-1,TGCAGCGTTGCACGGGACAGCTGGAACACTGAAGCTTTCTTT,CSVARDSWNTEAFF
TRBV7-3,many,-,TRBJ2-7,TGTGCCAGCAGCTGGGGTAGCGGTAGCTCCTACGAGCAGTACTTC,CASSWGSGSSYEQYF
TRBV14,-,TRBD2,TRBJ2-1,TGTGCCAGCAGCCAAGTGGGGGGGGGGAGGGCCGGTAATGAGCAGTTCTTC,CASSQVGGGRAGNEQFF
TRBV29-1,many,TRBD2,TRBJ2-3,TGCAGCGTTGAAGATTTTTCCCCCTCCGGACTAGCGGGATCTGAAGATACGCAGTATTTT,CSVEDFSPSGLAGSEDTQYF
TRBV20-1,-,TRBD2,TRBJ2-7,TGCAGTGCGGAGCCGCATATTCGGGACGCAAAAATAGCGGGAATCTCCTACGAGCAGTACTTC,CSAEPHIRDAKIAGISYEQYF
TRBV13,many,-,TRBJ1-1,TGTGCCAGCAGCTTAGACCTGTTCACTGAAGCTTTCTTT,CASSLDLFTEAFF
TRBV10-3,many,TRBD2,TRBJ2-5,TGTGCCATCAAGGGGGGACTAGAAGAGACCCAGTACTTC,CAIKGGLEETQYF
TRBV27,many,-,TRBJ1-1,TGTGCCAGCCGTTGGGAGGCCCACCGGGGCACTGAAGCTTTCTTT,CASRWEAHRGTEAFF
TRBV28,many,-,TRBJ2-7,TGTGCCAGCAGTGATCCAGGTGTTTACGAGCAGTACTTC,CASSDPGVYEQYF
TRBV7-9,many,TRBD1,TRBJ2-1,TGTGCCAGCAGCTTAGCTACTTGGGGGGACAGGGGAAACAATGAGCAGTTCTTC,CASSLATWGDRGNNEQFF
TRBV20-1,many,TRBD2,TRBJ2-7,TGCAGTGCTCGACTAGCGGGGGCTACCTACGAGCAGTACTTC,CSARLAGATYEQYF
TRBV7-9,-,TRBD2,TRBJ2-6,TGTGCCAGCAGCTTAAAAGCGGGAGTCTTCTCTGGGGCCAACGTCCTGACTTTC,CASSLKAGVFSGANVLTF
TRBV28,many,-,TRBJ1-6,TGTGCCACCCTGAGGGCGCGATATTCGCCCCTCCACTTT,CATLRARYSPLHF
TRBV27,many,TRBD1,TRBJ2-7,TGTGCCAGCAGTCCCACCCGGGGAAAAACCGGGACAGTCCGTTACGAGCAGTACTTC,CASSPTRGKTGTVRYEQYF
TRBV11-3,-,-,TRBJ2-1,TGTGCCAGCAGCCAGATCAGCCCGGAGCAGTTCTTC,CASSQISPEQFF
TRBV5-1,many,-,TRBJ1-1,TGCGCCAGCAGCGGGAGGGGGGGTAACACTGAAGCTTTCTTT,CASSGRGGNTEAFF
TRBV7-3,-,-,TRBJ1-1,TGTGCCAGCAGCCTAGTCCCGGGACAATCCGAAGCTTTCTTT,CASSLVPGQSEAFF